This T cell receptor beta chain was sequenced during a study of blood T cell repertoires in COVID-19. Overall study context: Material from acute and convalescent COVID-19 was sourced from the United States, Italy and Spain. Nucleic acid was either cDNA or gDNA, and it came from T cells, B-cell-depleted T cells, or PBMCs.

In the authors' methods: Amplifying reference gene primers gave estimates of nucleated cell counts. The data were produced by immunoSEQ multiplex PCR, yet TCRdb's version contains in-frame clones alone and is incomplete. V, J and clone size are taken as reported in that table, and D and trimming were inferred from the DNA itself. The sample lists about 68,000 clones; more than 80% were seen once. V lost 6 bases and J lost 7; bases outside the gene matches: 3. The CDR3 totals 12 residues. The chain combines TRBV12-3 or TRBV12-4 with TRBJ2-1, with 7 bases matching TRBD1. The source material was peripheral blood. The source is a man in his forties or fifties with acute or convalescent COVID-19. This chain's CDR3 is CASSSTGNEQFF. In nucleotides, the CDR3 is TGTGCCAGCAGCTCGACAGGGAATGAGCAGTTCTTC.